This TCR beta chain derives from a study of T cell repertoires in cytomegalovirus infection (dated by TCRdb to the late 2010s). Concerning the study at large: Donor HLA type was relevant to the analysis, because carriage of CMV infection together with the matching HLA type was indicated by public TCR beta signatures.

In its sample, this clonotype was seen a few times. The specificity of this receptor is unknown. Nothing much larger sits one base from this clone, and base qualities are not available. Relative to germline, V is missing 2 bases and J is missing 0 bases, with 7 bases of the junction outside any gene match. CDR1 and CDR2 are drawn from the germline V gene: SGHTA, FQGNSA. From the cysteine through the phenylalanine, the CDR3 covers 18 amino acids. The entry retains the CDR3 DNA only, 54 bases that are in frame from base 1. The sample was run on an Illumina HiSeq 1500. TCRdb cleaned the public reads at Q25 with fastp, built clones with MiXCR and kept in-frame beta chains. CDR3 protein sequences are deduplicated, and each keeps its most common genes and DNA. Within this sample are hundreds of thousands of distinct CDR3 sequences, with 30% to 40% of them counted one time only. The ten largest clonotypes hold roughly 13% of the sample.

Points the paper makes about the study in general: In both this cohort and an independent cohort of some 350 donors, the cumulative frequency of public TCR beta family members distinguished carriers of CMV infection plus the relevant HLA type. The ex vivo response was dominated by HLA-C-restricted CMV-specific TCR beta clonotypes, which also provided the single most frequent clonotype in two of eight donors.

The sequence derives from a human donor in good health (CMV status not recorded). Some clones in this sample may be carry-over from other donors' samples. This sequence uses TRBV7-2 and TRBJ2-6; 7 junctional bases match TRBD2. What was sequenced was PBMCs. The CDR3 protein sequence reads: CASSLISSGRSGANVLTF. The DNA sequence is given as TGTGCCAGCAGCTTAATTTCTAGCGGACGCTCTGGGGCCAACGTCCTGACTTTC. With all but the CDR3 taken from the reference TRBV7-2 and TRBJ2-6 genes, the full variable domain is: GAGVSQSPSNKVTEKGKDVELRCDPISGHTALYWYRQSLGQGLEFLIYFQGNSAPDKSGLPSDRFSAERTGGSVSTLTIQRTQQEDSAVYLCASSLISSGRSGANVLTFGAGSRLTVL.